This record looks at one T cell receptor beta chain sequence and its context. What it binds is not known. This sample stems from a study of CD8 T cells in Susac syndrome. Study-wide points: The study recognized that the number of individuals in its TCR sequencing and HLA analysis was relatively small.

With random hexamers, reverse transcription was performed on 0.5 to 1 ug of RNA. Coverage of TCR beta CDR3 amplification by immunoSEQ multiplex PCR extended to 54 Vbeta and 13 Jbeta. TCRdb reprocessed the immunoSEQ multiplex PCR reads via MiXCR and lists one record per CDR3 protein. The table shows roughly 130,000 distinct CDR3 sequences, with 90% to 95% occurring only once. The CDR3 contains 16 residues. Trimming removed 2 bases from V and 4 bases from J, with 17 bases in between. In germline, CDR1 is KGHSH, CDR2 LQKENI. This TCR was sampled from a human donor in good health. The chain couples TRBV18 to TRBJ1-2; D is unclear. Sequenced sample: CD4+ T cells from PBMCs. CDR3 nucleotide sequence: TGTGCCAGCTCACCAGGAGAACAGTCAAATCTCTATGGCTACACCTTC. Its translation: CASSPGEQSNLYGYTF. Full variable domain (outside the CDR3, taken from reference TRBV18 and TRBJ1-2): NAGVMQNPRHLVRRRGQEARLRCSPMKGHSHVYWYRQLPEEGLKFMVYLQKENIIDESGMPKERFSAEFPKEGPSILRIQQVVRGDSAAYFCASSPGEQSNLYGYTFGSGTRLTVV.